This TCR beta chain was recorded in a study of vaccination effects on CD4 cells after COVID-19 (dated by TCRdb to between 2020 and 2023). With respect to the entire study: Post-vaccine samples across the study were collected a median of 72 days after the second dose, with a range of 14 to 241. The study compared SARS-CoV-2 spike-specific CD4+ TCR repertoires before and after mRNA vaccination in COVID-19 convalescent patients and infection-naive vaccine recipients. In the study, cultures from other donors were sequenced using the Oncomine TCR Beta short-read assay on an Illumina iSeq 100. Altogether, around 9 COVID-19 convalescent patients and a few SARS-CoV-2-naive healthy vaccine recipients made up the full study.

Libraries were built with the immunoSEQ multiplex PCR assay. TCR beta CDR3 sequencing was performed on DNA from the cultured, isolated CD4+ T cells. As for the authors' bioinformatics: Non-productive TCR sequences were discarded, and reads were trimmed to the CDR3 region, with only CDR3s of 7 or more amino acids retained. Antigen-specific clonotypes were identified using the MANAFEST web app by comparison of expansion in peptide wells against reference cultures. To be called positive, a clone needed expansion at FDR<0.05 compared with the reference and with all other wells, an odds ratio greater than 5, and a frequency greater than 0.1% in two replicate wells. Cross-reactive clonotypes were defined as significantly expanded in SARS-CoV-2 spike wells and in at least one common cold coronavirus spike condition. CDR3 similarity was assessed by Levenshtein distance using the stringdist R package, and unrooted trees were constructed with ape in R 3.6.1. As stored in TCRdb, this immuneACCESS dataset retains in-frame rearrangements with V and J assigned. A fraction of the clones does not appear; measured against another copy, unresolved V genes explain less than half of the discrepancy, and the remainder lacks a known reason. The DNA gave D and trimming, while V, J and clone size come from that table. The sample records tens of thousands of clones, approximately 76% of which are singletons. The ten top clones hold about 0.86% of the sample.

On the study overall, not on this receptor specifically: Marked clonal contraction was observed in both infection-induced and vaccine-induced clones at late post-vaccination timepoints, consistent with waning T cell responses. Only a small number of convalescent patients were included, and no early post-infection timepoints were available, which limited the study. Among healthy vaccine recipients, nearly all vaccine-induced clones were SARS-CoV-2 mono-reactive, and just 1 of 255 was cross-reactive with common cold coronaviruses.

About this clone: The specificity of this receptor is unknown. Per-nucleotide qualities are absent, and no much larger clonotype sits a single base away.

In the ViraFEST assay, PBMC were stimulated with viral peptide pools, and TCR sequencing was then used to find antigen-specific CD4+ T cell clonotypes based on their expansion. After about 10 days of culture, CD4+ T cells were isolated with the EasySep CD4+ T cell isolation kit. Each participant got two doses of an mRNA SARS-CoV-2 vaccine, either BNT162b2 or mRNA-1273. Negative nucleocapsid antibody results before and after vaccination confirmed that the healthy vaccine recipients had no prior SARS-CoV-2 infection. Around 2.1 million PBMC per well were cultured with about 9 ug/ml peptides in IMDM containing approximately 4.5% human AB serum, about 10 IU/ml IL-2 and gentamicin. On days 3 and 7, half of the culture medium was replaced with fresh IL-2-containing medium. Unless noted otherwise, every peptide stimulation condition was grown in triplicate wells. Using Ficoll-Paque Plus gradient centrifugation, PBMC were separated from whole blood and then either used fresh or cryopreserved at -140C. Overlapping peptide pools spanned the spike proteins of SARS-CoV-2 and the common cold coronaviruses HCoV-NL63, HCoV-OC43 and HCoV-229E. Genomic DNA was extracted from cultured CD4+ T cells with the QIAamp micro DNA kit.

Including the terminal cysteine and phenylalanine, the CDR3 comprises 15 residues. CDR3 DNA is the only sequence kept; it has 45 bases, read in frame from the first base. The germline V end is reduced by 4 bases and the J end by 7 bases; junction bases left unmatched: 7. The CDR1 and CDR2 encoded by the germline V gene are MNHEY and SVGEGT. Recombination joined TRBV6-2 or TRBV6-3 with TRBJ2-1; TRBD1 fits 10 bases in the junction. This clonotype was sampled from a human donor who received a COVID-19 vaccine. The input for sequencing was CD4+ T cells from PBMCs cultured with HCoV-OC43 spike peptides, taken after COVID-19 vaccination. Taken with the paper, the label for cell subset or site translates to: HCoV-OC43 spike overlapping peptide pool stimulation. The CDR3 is CASSFGQGVENEQFF. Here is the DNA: TGTGCCAGCAGTTTCGGACAGGGGGTCGAGAATGAGCAGTTCTTC.